This T cell receptor beta chain is from a study of CD8+CD57+ T cells in acquired aplastic anemia. Study overall: Sorting CD4+ and CD8+ cells gave DNA averaging about 3.3 ug.

Regarding this clonotype: No antigen is known for it.

The use of genomic DNA as template underpinned the TCR beta VDJ and CDR3 profiling. TCRdb itself ran the reads through MiXCR, one entry per CDR3 protein. The data show under 200,000 distinct CDR3 sequences, roughly 63% seen once. The CDR3 runs 11 residues. Germline lookup yields CDR1 MNHEY and CDR2 SVGAGI. The germline V and J ends were trimmed by 6 bases and 6 bases, with 9 bases remaining between them. General observations from the study: Nearly 30 was the count of CD8+ CDR3 sequences that patients shared with controls.

J is TRBJ2-7 and V is TRBV6-5; D is perhaps TRBD2 (5 bases). The sequenced material came from sorted CD4+, CD8+, or CD8+CD57+ T cells (not recorded which) from PBMCs. The TCR originated in a human donor in good health. CDR3 sequence (DNA): TGTGCCAGCAGCGTAGGGAGCGAGCAGTACTTC. Translated, it gives CASSVGSEQYF.